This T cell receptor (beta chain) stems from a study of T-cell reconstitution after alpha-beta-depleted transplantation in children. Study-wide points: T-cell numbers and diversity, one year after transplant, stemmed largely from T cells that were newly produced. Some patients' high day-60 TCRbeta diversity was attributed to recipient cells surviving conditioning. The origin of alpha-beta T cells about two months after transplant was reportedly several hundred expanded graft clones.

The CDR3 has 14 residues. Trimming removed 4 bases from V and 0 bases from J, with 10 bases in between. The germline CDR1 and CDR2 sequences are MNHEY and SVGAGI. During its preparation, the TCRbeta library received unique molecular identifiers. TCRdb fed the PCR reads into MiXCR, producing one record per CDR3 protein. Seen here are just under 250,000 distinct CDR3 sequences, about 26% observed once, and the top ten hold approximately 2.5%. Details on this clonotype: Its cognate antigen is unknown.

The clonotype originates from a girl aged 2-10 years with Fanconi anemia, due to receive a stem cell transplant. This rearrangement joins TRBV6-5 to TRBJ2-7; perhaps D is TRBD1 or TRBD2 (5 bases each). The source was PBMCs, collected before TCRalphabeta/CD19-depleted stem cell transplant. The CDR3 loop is CASSFRGVSYEQYF. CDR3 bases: TGTGCCAGCAGTTTCCGAGGGGTCTCCTACGAGCAGTACTTC.